This record looks at one TCR beta chain sequence and its context. Time point here: pre-sensitization, week 0. Treatment given: therapeutic diphenylcyclopropenone sensitization with weekly scalp DPC. This record belongs to a study of human T cells and chemical hapten exposure. Study-wide background: Patches with 0.01% DPC went on the upper back, and the tests were read at 6 days.

Each CDR3 protein is one row after TCRdb ran MiXCR on the RACE reads. The sample holds a few hundred thousand distinct CDR3 sequences; about 8.6% are singletons and the top ten take less than 3%. This CDR3 is 15 amino acids long. Trimming removed 4 bases from V and 0 bases from J, with 12 bases in between. CDR1 is SEHNR, CDR2 FQNEAQ, per germline (reference sequence). The clonotype originates from a woman in her thirties or forties with alopecia areata. Some clones in this sample may be carry-over from other donors' samples. The source was whole blood, collected in connection with sensitization to the hapten diphenylcyclopropenone (DPC). The chain uses TRBV7-9 and TRBJ1-2; D not resolved. The CDR3 reads CASSSLADTNYGYTF. In DNA, the CDR3 is TGTGCCAGCAGCTCCCTGGCGGATACTAACTATGGCTACACCTTC.